One sample yielded the 10 T cell receptor beta chains listed below, sequenced in a study of cytomegalovirus exposure and HLA in healthy donors. Primers: 60 Vbeta forward and 13 Jbeta reverse. Only in-frame clones appear in the TCRdb table, and some are missing; sequencing was by immunoSEQ multiplex PCR. The table has about 140,000 clones, 60% to 80% seen once. Sequencing was done on a sample of PBMCs. Every receptor here comes from a young man in good health and CMV-seronegative.

V gene TRBV6-1 combines with J gene TRBJ2-5, with 7 bases identical to TRBD1. Germline V gene sequence: CDR1 MNHNS, CDR2 SASEGT. After removal of 5 bases from V and 1 base from J, the junction contained 7 bases not matched to a gene. The CDR3 has 15 residues. The CDR3 loop is CASSRQTGVQETQYF. CDR3 sequence (DNA): TGTGCCAGCAGTCGACAAACAGGGGTCCAAGAGACCCAGTACTTC.

This chain joins TRBV9 and TRBJ2-7; a weak D match, TRBD2 (6 bases). The CDR3 totals 13 residues. From germline, CDR1 is SGDLS and CDR2 YYNGEE. The germline V and J ends were trimmed by 4 bases and 7 bases, with 15 bases remaining between them. DNA for the CDR3: TGTGCCAGCAGCTCACTAGCTTTGAGTGAGCAGTACTTC. This translates into CASSSLALSEQYF.

DNA of the CDR3: TGTGCCAGCAGTGAACTTCTAGCGGGAACCTACGAGCAGTACTTC. Protein product: CASSELLAGTYEQYF. J is TRBJ2-7 and V is TRBV6-1, with 9 bases aligning to TRBD2. Germline V gene data show CDR1 as MNHNS and CDR2 as SASEGT. After removal of 2 bases from V and 2 bases from J, the junction contained 4 bases not matched to a gene. This CDR3 comprises 15 residues.

The CDR3 sequence: CASSVEQGAFEGNYGYTF. The DNA for the CDR3 is TGTGCCAGCAGCGTAGAACAGGGGGCTTTTGAGGGTAACTATGGCTACACCTTC. This sequence joins TRBV9 and TRBJ1-2; 9 positions match TRBD1. The CDR3 is made up of 18 amino acids. The junction had 10 bases not matched to a gene; V was cut back by 0 bases and J by 1 base. CDR1 SGDLS and CDR2 YYNGEE come from the germline V gene. The full variable domain, its missing parts supplied by reference TRBV9 and TRBJ1-2, is DSGVTQTPKHLITATGQRVTLRCSPRSGDLSVYWYQQSLDQGLQFLIQYYNGEERAKGNILERFSAQQFPDLHSELNLSSLELGDSALYFCASSVEQGAFEGNYGYTFGSGTRLTVV.

Remarks on this clone: Different DNA sequences within this sample yield the same CDR3. This chain connects TRBV2 to TRBJ1-2; 10 bases agree with TRBD1. The V segment lost 6 bases and the J segment 5 bases; nucleotides outside the gene matches: 6. Germline loops: CDR1 SNHLY, CDR2 FYNNEI. The CDR3 runs 14 residues. CDR3 in amino acids: CASSRQGARYGYTF. CDR3 nucleotide sequence: TGTGCCAGCAGCCGACAGGGGGCGCGATATGGCTACACCTTC.

This chain's CDR3 is CASRTGGLNTEAFF. CDR3 sequence (DNA): TGTGCCAGCAGGACAGGGGGCTTGAACACTGAAGCTTTCTTT. This chain links TRBV5-6 with TRBJ1-1; 10 bases are a match to TRBD1. The CDR3 extends over 14 amino acids. V gave up 5 bases and J gave up 0 bases; unmatched junction bases: 1. Germline values: CDR1 SGHDT, CDR2 YYEEEE.

This clone was found once. V usage is TRBV2 and J usage is TRBJ2-1; tentatively, D is TRBD1 (6 bases). Looked up from germline, CDR1 is SNHLY and CDR2 is FYNNEI. V dropped 8 bases and J dropped 8 bases, with 16 bases sitting between them. The CDR3 sequence is 13 residues long. The CDR3 loop is CASLRDIGDEQFF. The CDR3 region has the DNA TGTGCCAGCCTCAGGGACATAGGGGATGAGCAGTTCTTC.

Only a few counts were recorded for this clone. The chain joins TRBV2 to TRBJ1-5, with TRBD1 matching over 7 bases. Germline lookup yields CDR1 SNHLY and CDR2 FYNNEI. The CDR3 contains 15 residues. The V segment lost 6 bases and the J segment 0 bases; nucleotides outside the gene matches: 5. CDR3 coding DNA: TGTGCCAGCAGCCCGGGACAGTATAGCAATCAGCCCCAGCATTTT. Protein product: CASSPGQYSNQPQHF.

CDR3 sequence (DNA): TGCAGCGTTGAGGGTTCTAGACAGCCGAACACTGAAGCTTTCTTT. Its translation is CSVEGSRQPNTEAFF. The V call is TRBV29-1, the J call TRBJ1-1, with TRBD1 as a possible D gene (5 bases). Germline lookup yields CDR1 SQVTM and CDR2 ANQGSEA. This CDR3 contains 15 residues. V was clipped by 3 bases and J by 1 base, with 15 bases between them.

The rearrangement uses TRBV19 and TRBJ2-3; 11 bases agree with TRBD2. The CDR3 contains 18 residues. The germline V gene has CDR1 LNHDA and CDR2 SQIVND (reference sequence). The V gene end was trimmed by 1 base and the J gene end by 3 bases; junction bases not matched to a gene: 9. Written as DNA, the CDR3 is TGTGCCAGTAGTATAGGGGTCCGGACTAGCGGGTTTACAGATACGCAGTATTTT. Protein product: CASSIGVRTSGFTDTQYF.